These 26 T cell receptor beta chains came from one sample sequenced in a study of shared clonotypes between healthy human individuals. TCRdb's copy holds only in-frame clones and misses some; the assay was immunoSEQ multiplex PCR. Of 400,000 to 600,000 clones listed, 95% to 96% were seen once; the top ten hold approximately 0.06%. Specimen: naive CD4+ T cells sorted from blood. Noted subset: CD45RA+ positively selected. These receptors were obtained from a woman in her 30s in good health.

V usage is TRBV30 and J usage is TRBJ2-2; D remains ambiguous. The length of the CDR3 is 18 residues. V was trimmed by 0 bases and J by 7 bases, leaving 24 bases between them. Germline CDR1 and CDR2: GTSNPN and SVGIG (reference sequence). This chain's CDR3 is CAWSVLVKPGTHDGELFF. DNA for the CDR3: TGTGCCTGGAGTGTACTGGTGAAACCGGGTACCCACGACGGGGAGCTGTTTTTT.

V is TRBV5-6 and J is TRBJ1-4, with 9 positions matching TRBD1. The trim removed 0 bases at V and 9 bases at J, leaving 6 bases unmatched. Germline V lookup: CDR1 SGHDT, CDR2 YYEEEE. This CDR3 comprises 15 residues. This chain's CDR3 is CASSLGDRDRKKLFF. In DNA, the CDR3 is TGTGCCAGCAGCTTGGGGGACAGGGATCGGAAAAAACTGTTTTTT.

The CDR3 protein is CASSLPGVGETQYF. CDR3 bases: TGCGCCAGCAGCTTGCCGGGAGTAGGGGAGACCCAGTACTTC. This chain uses TRBV5-1 with TRBJ2-5, with D perhaps matching TRBD2 (6 bases). Germline-derived CDR1 and CDR2 are SGHRS and YFSETQ. Trimming removed 1 base from V and 5 bases from J, with 12 bases in between. The CDR3 loop spans 14 amino acids.

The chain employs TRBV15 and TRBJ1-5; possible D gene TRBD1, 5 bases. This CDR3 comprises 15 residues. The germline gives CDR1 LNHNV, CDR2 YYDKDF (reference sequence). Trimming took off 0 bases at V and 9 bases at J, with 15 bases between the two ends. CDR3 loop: CATSRDRGTRRPQHF. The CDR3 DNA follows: TGTGCCACCAGCAGAGATCGAGGGACGCGGAGGCCCCAGCATTTT. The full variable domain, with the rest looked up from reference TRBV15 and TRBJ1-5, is DAMVIQNPRYQVTQFGKPVTLSCSQTLNHNVMYWYQQKSSQAPKLLFHYYDKDFNNEADTPDNFQSRRPNTSFCFLDIRSPGLGDTAMYLCATSRDRGTRRPQHFGDGTRLSIL.

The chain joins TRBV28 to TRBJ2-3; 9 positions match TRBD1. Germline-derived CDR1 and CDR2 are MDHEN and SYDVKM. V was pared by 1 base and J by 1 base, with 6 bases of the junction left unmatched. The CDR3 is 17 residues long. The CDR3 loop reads CASSLSTGGSGTDTQYF. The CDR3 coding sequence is TGTGCCAGCAGTTTATCTACAGGGGGCTCAGGCACAGATACGCAGTATTTT.

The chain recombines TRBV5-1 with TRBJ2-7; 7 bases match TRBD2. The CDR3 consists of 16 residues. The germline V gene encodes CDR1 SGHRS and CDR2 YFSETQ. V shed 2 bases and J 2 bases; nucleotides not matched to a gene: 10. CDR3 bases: TGCGCCAGCAGCTTTATGCGTCCTAGCGGAACCTACGAGCAGTACTTC. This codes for CASSFMRPSGTYEQYF.

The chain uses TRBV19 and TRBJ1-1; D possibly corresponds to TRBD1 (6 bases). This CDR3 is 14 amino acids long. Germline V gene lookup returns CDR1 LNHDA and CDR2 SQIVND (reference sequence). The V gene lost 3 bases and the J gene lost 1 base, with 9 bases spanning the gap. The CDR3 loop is CASSMWGANTEAFF. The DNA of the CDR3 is TGTGCCAGTAGTATGTGGGGGGCGAACACTGAAGCTTTCTTT.

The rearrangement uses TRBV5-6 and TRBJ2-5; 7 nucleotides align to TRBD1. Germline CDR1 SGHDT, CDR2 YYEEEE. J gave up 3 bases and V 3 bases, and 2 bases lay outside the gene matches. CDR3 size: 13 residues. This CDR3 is CASSWGTEETQYF. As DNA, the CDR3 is TGTGCCAGCAGCTGGGGGACAGAAGAGACCCAGTACTTC. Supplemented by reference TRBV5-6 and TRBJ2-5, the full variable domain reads DAGVTQSPTHLIKTRGQQVTLRCSPKSGHDTVSWYQQALGQGPQFIFQYYEEEERQRGNFPDRFSGHQFPNYSSELNVNALLLGDSALYLCASSWGTEETQYFGPGTRLLVL.

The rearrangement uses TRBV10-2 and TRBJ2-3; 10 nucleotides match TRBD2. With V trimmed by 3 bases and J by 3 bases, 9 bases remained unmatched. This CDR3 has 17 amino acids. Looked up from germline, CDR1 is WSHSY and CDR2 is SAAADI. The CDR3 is CASSEGSGRAGTDTQYF. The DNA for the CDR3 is TGCGCCAGCAGTGAAGGAAGCGGGAGGGCCGGTACAGATACGCAGTATTTT.

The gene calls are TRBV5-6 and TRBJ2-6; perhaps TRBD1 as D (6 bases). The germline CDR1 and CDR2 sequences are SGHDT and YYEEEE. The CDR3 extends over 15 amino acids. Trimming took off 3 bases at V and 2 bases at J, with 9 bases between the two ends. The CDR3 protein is CASSSRTAGANVLTF. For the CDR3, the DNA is TGTGCCAGCAGCTCGAGGACAGCTGGGGCCAACGTCCTGACTTTC.

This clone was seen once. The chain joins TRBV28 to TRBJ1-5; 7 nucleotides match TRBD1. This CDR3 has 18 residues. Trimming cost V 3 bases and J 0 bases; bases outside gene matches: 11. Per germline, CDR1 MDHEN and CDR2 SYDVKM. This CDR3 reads CASSFRPRNRGSNQPQHF. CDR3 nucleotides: TGTGCCAGCAGTTTTCGGCCTCGAAACAGGGGTAGCAATCAGCCCCAGCATTTT.

DNA of the CDR3: TGTGCCAGCAGCACAGTAGAGACCCAGTACTTC. As protein: CASSTVETQYF. V and J are TRBV7-9 and TRBJ2-5; no clear D. The germline V gene encodes CDR1 SEHNR and CDR2 FQNEAQ (reference sequence). The CDR3 is 11 residues long. V was pared by 5 bases and J by 4 bases, with 5 bases between.

CDR3 region: CASSPDRFYTGELFF. The CDR3 region has the DNA TGTGCCAGCAGCCCGGACAGGTTTTACACCGGGGAGCTGTTTTTT. This chain connects TRBV7-8 to TRBJ2-2; 7 bases fit TRBD1. This CDR3 is built from 15 residues. CDR1 and CDR2 (germline): SGHVS, FQNEAQ. Losses at the gene ends were 5 bases for V and 3 bases for J; bases not matched to a gene: 6. Supplemented by reference TRBV7-8 and TRBJ2-2, the full variable domain reads GAGVSQSPRYKVAKRGQDVALRCDPISGHVSLFWYQQALGQGPEFLTYFQNEAQLDKSGLPSDRFFAERPEGSVSTLKIQRTQQEDSAVYLCASSPDRFYTGELFFGEGSRLTVL.

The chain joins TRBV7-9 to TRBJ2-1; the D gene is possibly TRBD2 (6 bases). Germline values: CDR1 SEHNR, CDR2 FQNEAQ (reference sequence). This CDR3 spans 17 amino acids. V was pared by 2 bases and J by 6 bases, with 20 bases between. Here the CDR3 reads CASSLPMSNGGGNEQFF. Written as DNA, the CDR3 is TGTGCCAGCAGCTTACCCATGTCCAATGGGGGAGGCAATGAGCAGTTCTTC.

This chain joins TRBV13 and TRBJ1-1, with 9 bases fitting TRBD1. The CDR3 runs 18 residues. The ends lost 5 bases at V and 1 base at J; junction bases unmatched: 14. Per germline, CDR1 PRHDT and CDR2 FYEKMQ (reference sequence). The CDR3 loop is CASSAPGQGVWWNTEAFF. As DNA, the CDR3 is TGTGCCAGCAGCGCCCCGGGACAGGGAGTTTGGTGGAACACTGAAGCTTTCTTT.

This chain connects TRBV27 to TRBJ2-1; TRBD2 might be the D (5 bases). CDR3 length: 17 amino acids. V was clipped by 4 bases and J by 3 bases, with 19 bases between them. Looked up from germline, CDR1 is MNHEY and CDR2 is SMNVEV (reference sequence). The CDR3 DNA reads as TGTGCCAGCAGTTCCCTATTCCCGTCTAGCTACTACAATGAGCAGTTCTTC. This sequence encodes CASSSLFPSSYYNEQFF.

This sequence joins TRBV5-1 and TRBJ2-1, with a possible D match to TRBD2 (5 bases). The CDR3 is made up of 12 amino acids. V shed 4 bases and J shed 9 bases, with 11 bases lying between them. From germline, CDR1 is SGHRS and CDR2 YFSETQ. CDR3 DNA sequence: TGCGCCAGCAGCGCCCGGGCGGGTGAGCAGTTCTTC. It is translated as CASSARAGEQFF.

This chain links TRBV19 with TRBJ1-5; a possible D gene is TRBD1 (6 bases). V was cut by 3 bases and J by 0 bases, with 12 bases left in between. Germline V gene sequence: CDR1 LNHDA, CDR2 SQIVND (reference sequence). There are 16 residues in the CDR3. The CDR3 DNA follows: TGTGCCAGTAGTATGGGGGCAGGGGCTAGCAATCAGCCCCAGCATTTT. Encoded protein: CASSMGAGASNQPQHF.

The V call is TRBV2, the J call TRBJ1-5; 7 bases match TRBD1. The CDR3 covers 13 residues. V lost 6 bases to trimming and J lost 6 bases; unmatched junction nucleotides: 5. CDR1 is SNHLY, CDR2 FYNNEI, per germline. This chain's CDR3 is CASSDREVQPQHF. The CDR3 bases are TGTGCCAGCAGCGACAGGGAGGTTCAGCCCCAGCATTTT.

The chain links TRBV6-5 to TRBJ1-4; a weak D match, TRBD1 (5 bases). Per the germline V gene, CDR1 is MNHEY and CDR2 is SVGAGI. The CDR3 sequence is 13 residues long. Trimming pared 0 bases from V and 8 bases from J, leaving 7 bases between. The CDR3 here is CASSYSGGEKLFF. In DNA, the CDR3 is TGTGCCAGCAGTTACTCGGGGGGGGAAAAACTGTTTTTT.

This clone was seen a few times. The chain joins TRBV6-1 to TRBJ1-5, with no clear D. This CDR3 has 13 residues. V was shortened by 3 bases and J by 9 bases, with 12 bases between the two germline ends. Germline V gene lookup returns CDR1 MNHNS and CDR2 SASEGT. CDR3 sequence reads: CASSDISVGPQHF. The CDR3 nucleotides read TGTGCCAGCAGTGATATCTCAGTGGGGCCCCAGCATTTT.

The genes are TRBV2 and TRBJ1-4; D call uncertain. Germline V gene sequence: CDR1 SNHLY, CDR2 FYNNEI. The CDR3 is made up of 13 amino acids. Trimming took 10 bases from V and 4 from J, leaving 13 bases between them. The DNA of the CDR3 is TGTGCCACCGATGGGAGAGATAATGAAAAACTGTTTTTT. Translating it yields CATDGRDNEKLFF.

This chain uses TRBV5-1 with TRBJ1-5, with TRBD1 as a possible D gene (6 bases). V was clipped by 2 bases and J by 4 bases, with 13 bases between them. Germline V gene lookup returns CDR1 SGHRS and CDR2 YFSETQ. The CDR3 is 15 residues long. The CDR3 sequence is CASSLQGLGNQPQHF. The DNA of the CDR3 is TGCGCCAGCAGCTTACAGGGATTGGGAAATCAGCCCCAGCATTTT.

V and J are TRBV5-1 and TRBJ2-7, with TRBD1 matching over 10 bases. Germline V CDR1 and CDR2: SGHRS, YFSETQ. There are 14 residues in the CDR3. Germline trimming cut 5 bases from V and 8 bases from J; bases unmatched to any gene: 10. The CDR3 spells CASRFGTGEEKQYF. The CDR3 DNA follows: TGCGCCAGCAGGTTCGGGACAGGGGAAGAGAAGCAGTACTTC.

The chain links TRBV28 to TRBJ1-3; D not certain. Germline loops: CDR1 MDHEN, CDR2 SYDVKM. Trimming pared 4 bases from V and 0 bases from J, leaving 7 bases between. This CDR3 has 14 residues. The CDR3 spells CASSWSGSGNTIYF. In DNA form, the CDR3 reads TGTGCCAGCAGTTGGAGTGGCTCTGGAAACACCATATATTTT.

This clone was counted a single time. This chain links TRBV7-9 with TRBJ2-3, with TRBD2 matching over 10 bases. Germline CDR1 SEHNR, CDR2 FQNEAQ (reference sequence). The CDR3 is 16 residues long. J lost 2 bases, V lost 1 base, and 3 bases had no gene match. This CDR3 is CASSLGLAGDTDTQYF. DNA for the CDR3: TGTGCCAGCAGCTTAGGGCTAGCGGGAGACACAGATACGCAGTATTTT.